These T cell receptor beta chains were read from a single sample in a study of T-cell reconstitution after alpha-beta-depleted transplantation in children. A single record per CDR3 protein comes from TCRdb applying MiXCR to the PCR reads. Of under 300,000 distinct CDR3 sequences in the sample, roughly 11% were seen once. Sequences were derived from peripheral blood, sampled 180 days after TCRalphabeta/CD19-depleted stem cell transplant. Every receptor here comes from a male patient between 2 and 15 years old who had a stem cell transplant for chronic granulomatous disease, so the T cells may come from the graft donor. Both conserved end residues are trimmed from each CDR3. Clone size is shown for a subset of rows, as once, few, many or a class of expanded clone.

16 | many | TRBJ2-1 | TRBV28 | ASRLRGHGLAGESEQF
11 | many | TRBJ2-7 | TRBV29-1 | SVQLDPPREQY
14 | many | TRBJ2-5 | TRBV5-1 | ASSLGGLKYQETQY
12 | many | TRBJ2-7 | TRBV20-1 | SARNRDRLYEQY
11 | many | TRBJ2-2 | TRBV5-1 | ASIDGNTGELF
12 | many | TRBJ2-7 | TRBV27 | ASGMTRGIAEQY
14 | - | TRBJ2-1 | TRBV7-9 | ASSLGVGGNGDEQF
13 | many | TRBJ2-7 | TRBV20-1 | SARPRDRLPGEQY
13 | many | TRBJ1-1 | TRBV20-1 | SARDLRGWWAVAF
13 | - | TRBJ1-4 | TRBV12-3/TRBV12-4 | ASSLLGPTSEKLF
12 | many | TRBJ2-1 | TRBV5-1 | ASSLYLGGDEQF
13 | many | TRBJ1-4 | TRBV28 | ASSLSGHSNEKLF
11 | many | TRBJ2-2 | TRBV29-1 | TIGNLGTGELF
10 | many | TRBJ2-1 | TRBV5-1 | ASSLDLYEQF
11 | few | TRBJ1-5 | TRBV6-5 | ASSYDGNQPQH
12 | many | TRBJ2-7 | TRBV24-1 | ATSSGGSTYEQY
13 | many | TRBJ2-7 | TRBV7-8 | ASSPRLAGGHEQY
14 | many | TRBJ2-1 | TRBV29-1 | SVEDPRFNGYNEQF
10 | many | TRBJ2-2 | TRBV4-1 | ASSQVTGELF
12 | many | TRBJ1-4 | TRBV5-1 | ASSLRDRDEKLF
13 | many | TRBJ2-1 | TRBV19 | ASTPRDSTYNEQF
13 | once | TRBJ1-3 | TRBV7-6 | ASSQIPTGGNTIY
14 | many | TRBJ2-5 | TRBV6-5 | ASSYNPAGGPETQY
10 | many | TRBJ2-3 | TRBV12-3/TRBV12-4 | ASTGRTDTQY
15 | - | TRBJ1-2 | TRBV5-1 | ASSLGPTGRGLYGYT
12 | many | TRBJ2-4 | TRBV7-2 | ASSLAIRANIQY
11 | once | TRBJ1-5 | TRBV5-1 | ASSLGDEQPQH
15 | many | TRBJ2-2 | TRBV3-1 | ASSQDSGVANTGELF
14 | many | TRBJ2-1 | TRBV11-2 | ASIPSGLARTNEQF
13 | many | TRBJ2-5 | TRBV28 | ASSLGTSRQETQY
13 | - | TRBJ2-1 | TRBV5-6 | ASSPRLTESHEQF
13 | many | TRBJ2-1 | TRBV5-1 | ASSLVTRVDNEQF
15 | many | TRBJ2-2 | TRBV4-1 | ASSQDQDRANTGELF
11 | many | TRBJ2-7 | TRBV2 | ASSERSVYEQY
10 | many | TRBJ1-3 | TRBV6-2/TRBV6-3 | ASRSPGNTIY
12 | many | TRBJ2-7 | TRBV18 | ASSPGTGSVEQY
13 | many | TRBJ1-1 | TRBV4-3 | ASSQGARMNTEAF
10 | many | TRBJ1-1 | TRBV3-1 | ASSQETGPAF
9 | many | TRBJ2-1 | TRBV29-1 | SVGLLNEQF
11 | many | TRBJ2-7 | TRBV12-3/TRBV12-4 | ASSFGGQGEQY
10 | few | TRBJ2-5 | TRBV30 | AWTGMRETQY
11 | many | TRBJ2-7 | TRBV12-3/TRBV12-4 | ASSLGQTYEQY
9 | many | TRBJ1-2 | TRBV19 | ASKGWYGYT
12 | many | TRBJ1-6 | TRBV12-3/TRBV12-4 | ASSFGADNSPLH
11 | many | TRBJ2-7 | TRBV2 | ASRGLTVYEQY
11 | many | TRBJ1-5 | TRBV30 | AWSVLGNQPQH
11 | many | TRBJ2-7 | TRBV28 | ASTLRQAYEQY
12 | many | TRBJ2-7 | TRBV5-1 | ASSLSRVTYEQY
15 | many | TRBJ2-3 | TRBV3-1 | ASSRWASGSSTDTQY